This paragraph reports one T cell receptor (beta chain). In the source study's methods: The authors estimated nucleated cell counts from reference gene primer amplification. TCRdb's table, derived via immunoSEQ multiplex PCR, lists solely in-frame clones and lacks some. Clone size and V and J calls were adopted from that table, with D and trimming inferred from the DNA. The sample lists approximately 10,000 clones, roughly 80% occurring once. The sample is drawn from a study of blood T cell repertoires in COVID-19. The CDR3 runs 16 residues. Specimen: peripheral blood. The chain carries TRBV12-2 and TRBJ2-7; TRBD2 is taken as the D call from the table, unchecked against the DNA. TRBV12-2 is given as a pseudogene. The origin of this receptor is a human donor in a cohort sampled during active COVID-19. This CDR3 reads CASRFPSRVGTYEQYF. The CDR3 nucleotides are TGTGCAAGTCGCTTCCCTTCGAGGGTGGGGACCTACGAGCAGTACTTC.